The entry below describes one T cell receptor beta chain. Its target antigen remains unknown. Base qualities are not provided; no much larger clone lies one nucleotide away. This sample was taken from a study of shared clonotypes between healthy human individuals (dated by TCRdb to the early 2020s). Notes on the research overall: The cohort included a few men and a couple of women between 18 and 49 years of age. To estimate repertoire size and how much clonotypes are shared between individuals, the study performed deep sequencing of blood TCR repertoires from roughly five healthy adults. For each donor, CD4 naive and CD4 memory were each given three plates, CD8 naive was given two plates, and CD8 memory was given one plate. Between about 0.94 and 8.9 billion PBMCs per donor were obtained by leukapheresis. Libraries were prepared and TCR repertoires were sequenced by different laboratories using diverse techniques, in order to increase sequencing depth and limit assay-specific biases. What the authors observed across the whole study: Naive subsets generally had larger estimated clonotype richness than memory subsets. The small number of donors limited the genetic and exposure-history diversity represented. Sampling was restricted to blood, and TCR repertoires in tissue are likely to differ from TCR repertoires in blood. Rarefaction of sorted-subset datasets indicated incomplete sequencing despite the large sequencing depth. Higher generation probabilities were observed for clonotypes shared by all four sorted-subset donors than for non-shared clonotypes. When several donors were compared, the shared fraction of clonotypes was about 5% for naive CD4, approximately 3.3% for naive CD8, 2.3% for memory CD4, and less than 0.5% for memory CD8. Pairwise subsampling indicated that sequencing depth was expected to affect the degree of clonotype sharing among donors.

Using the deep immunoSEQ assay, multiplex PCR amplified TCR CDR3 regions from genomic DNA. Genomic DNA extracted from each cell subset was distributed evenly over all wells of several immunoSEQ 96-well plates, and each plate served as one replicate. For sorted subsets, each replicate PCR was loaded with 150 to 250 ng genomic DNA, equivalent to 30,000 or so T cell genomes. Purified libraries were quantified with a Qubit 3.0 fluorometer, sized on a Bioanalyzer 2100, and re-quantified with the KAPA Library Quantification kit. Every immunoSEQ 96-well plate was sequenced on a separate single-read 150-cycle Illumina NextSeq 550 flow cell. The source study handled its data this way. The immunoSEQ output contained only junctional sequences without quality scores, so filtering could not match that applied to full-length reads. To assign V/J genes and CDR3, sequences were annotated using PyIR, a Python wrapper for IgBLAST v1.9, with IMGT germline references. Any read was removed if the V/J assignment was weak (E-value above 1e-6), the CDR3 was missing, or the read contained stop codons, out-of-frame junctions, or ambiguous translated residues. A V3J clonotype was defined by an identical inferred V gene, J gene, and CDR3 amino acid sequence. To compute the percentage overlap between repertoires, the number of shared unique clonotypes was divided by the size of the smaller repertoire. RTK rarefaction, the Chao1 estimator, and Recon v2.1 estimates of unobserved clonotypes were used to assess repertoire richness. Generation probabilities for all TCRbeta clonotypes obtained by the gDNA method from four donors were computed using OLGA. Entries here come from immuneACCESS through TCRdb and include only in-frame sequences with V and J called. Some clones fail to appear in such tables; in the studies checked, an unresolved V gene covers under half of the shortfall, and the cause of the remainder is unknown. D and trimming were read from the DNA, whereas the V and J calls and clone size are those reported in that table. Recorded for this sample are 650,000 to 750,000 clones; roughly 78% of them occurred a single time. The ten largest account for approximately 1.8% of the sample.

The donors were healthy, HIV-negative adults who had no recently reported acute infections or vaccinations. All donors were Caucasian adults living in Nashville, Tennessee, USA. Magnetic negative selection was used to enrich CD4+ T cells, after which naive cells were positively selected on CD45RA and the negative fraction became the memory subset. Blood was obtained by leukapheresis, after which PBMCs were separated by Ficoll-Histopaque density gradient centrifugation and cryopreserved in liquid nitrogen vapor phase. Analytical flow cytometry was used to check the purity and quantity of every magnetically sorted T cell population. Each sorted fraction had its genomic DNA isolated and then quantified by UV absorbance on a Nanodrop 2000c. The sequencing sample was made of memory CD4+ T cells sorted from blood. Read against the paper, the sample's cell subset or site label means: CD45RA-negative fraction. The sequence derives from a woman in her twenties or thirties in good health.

The nucleotide sequence is TGTGCCAGCAGCTTGGCAGGGGATTTGGATACGCAGTATTTT. Translated, it reads CASSLAGDLDTQYF. The chain couples TRBV5-8 to TRBJ2-3; D gene: possibly TRBD1, on 6 matching bases. CDR3 length: 14 amino acids, cysteine to phenylalanine. Of the read, only the CDR3 DNA is kept; its 42 bases are in frame from base 1. V sheds 0 bases and J sheds 6 bases, leaving 11 bases between their ends. CDR1 SGHTS and CDR2 YDEGEE were looked up in the germline V gene.